The T cell receptor (beta chain) under discussion was sequenced for a study of blood T cell repertoires in COVID-19. Here immunoSEQ multiplex PCR was the method, and the copy in TCRdb shows in-frame clones only, minus some. Among some 77,000 clones, roughly 80% were seen once, and the ten largest hold approximately 22%. Sequenced input: peripheral blood. The TCR was taken from a woman aged 70-85 years with acute or convalescent COVID-19.

CDR3 coding DNA: TGTGCCAGCAGTCTCGGGACAGGGGCTGGCTACACCTTC. Translation: CASSLGTGAGYTF. This chain connects TRBV12-3 or TRBV12-4 to TRBJ1-2; 10 bases align to TRBD1. The V segment lost 5 bases and the J segment 7 bases; nucleotides outside the gene matches: 4. This CDR3 comprises 13 residues.